The rows below give T cell receptor beta chains drawn from one sample of a study of blood T cell repertoires in COVID-19. Method: immunoSEQ multiplex PCR; TCRdb's copy keeps in-frame clones and lacks some. The sample records roughly 240,000 clones, roughly 82% being singletons. The sequenced sample was PBMCs or T cells enriched from blood (not recorded which). The receptor set was obtained from a woman aged 50 to 60 who had recovered from COVID-19. Both conserved end residues are part of each CDR3. D genes are given only for firm matches. A clone size is listed for some rows: how often the clone was seen (once, few, many), or a class if it is expanded.

v_gene	d_gene	abundance	j_gene	CDR3nt	CDR3aa
TRBV11-2	-	-	TRBJ1-1	TGTGCCAGCAGCTTGGGCAGGGGTGGGACTGAAGCTTTCTTT	CASSLGRGGTEAFF
TRBV10-3	-	-	TRBJ2-3	TGTGCCATCAGTGACCCGACGGGGGGCCCCACAGATACGCAGTATTTT	CAISDPTGGPTDTQYF
TRBV28	-	once	TRBJ2-5	TGTGCCACCAGTTTCCCCAATCAAGAGACCCAGTACTTC	CATSFPNQETQYF
TRBV6-5	-	-	TRBJ2-1	TGTGCCAGCAGTTACTCGTCAGGGATTTACAATGAGCAGTTCTTC	CASSYSSGIYNEQFF
TRBV4-2	-	-	TRBJ2-7	TGTGCCAGCAGCCAAGATAGGACAGATTCCTACGAGCAGTACTTC	CASSQDRTDSYEQYF
TRBV15	-	-	TRBJ1-5	TGTGCCACCAGCAACCTCGGACTGTATAGCAATCAGCCCCAGCATTTT	CATSNLGLYSNQPQHF
TRBV6-4	-	-	TRBJ2-6	TGTGCCAGCAGTGATGGTGGGAGCTCTGGGGCCAACGTCCTGACTTTC	CASSDGGSSGANVLTF
TRBV28	TRBD1	-	TRBJ1-2	TGTGCCAGCCTCGGGACAGCCATATATGGCTACACCTTC	CASLGTAIYGYTF
TRBV6-2/TRBV6-3	-	-	TRBJ2-2	TGTGCCAGCAGTCCCGAAGCGCGAAGGACTGGGGAGCTGTTTTTT	CASSPEARRTGELFF
TRBV9	-	once	TRBJ1-2	TGTGCCAGCAGCGTAGTTAGAGAGGCGGGCTACACCTTC	CASSVVREAGYTF
TRBV2	-	-	TRBJ1-3	TGTGCCAGCAGTGAAGGAAGTCCTACTTATCGAAACACCATATATTTT	CASSEGSPTYRNTIYF
TRBV11-3	-	-	TRBJ2-1	TGTGCCAGCAGCCCAATTCAGGTGGGCGATGAGCAGTTCTTC	CASSPIQVGDEQFF
TRBV2	-	few	TRBJ1-2	TGTGCCAGCAGTGCGCGACTCCAGAACTATGGCTACACCTTC	CASSARLQNYGYTF
TRBV29-1	-	-	TRBJ1-1	TGCAGCACCAAGGATACTCAGGCAGGCTACATGAACACTGAAGCTTTCTTT	CSTKDTQAGYMNTEAFF
TRBV4-3	-	-	TRBJ1-4	TGCGCCAGCAGCCAAGATATGGCGAGAGGGTTATCGGGTAATGAAAAACTGTTTTTT	CASSQDMARGLSGNEKLFF
TRBV4-3	TRBD1	-	TRBJ2-7	TGCGCCAGCAGCCAAGGAGGGGGCTGGTCCTACGAGCAGTACTTC	CASSQGGGWSYEQYF
TRBV11-3	TRBD2	-	TRBJ2-5	TGTGCCAGCAGCCCCCGGGGTAGCGGGGGGACTCGTGAGACCCAGTACTTC	CASSPRGSGGTRETQYF
TRBV5-8	-	-	TRBJ1-4	TGTGCCAGCAGCTTACGACAGACCTTTGCAACTAATGAAAAACTGTTTTTT	CASSLRQTFATNEKLFF
TRBV11-2	-	-	TRBJ1-2	TGTGCCAGCAGCCCCCTCGGGGGAGGGTCCGTATATGGCTACACCTTC	CASSPLGGGSVYGYTF
TRBV30	TRBD1	-	TRBJ1-5	TGTGCCTGGAGTGCAGGGGGCTACCAGCCCCAGCATTTT	CAWSAGGYQPQHF
TRBV27	-	-	TRBJ1-1	TGTGCCAGCAGTTCAGTCGGGGGAGTAGTTGGTGAAGCTTTCTTT	CASSSVGGVVGEAFF
TRBV2	-	-	TRBJ2-1	TGTGCCAGCAGTGTTGGCCAAAGCTCCTACAATGAGCAGTTCTTC	CASSVGQSSYNEQFF
TRBV10-3	TRBD2	-	TRBJ2-7	TGTGCCATCAGCCCCCGAGCGGGGGGGCCTGAGGAGCAGTACTTC	CAISPRAGGPEEQYF
TRBV14	-	once	TRBJ2-7	TGTGCCAGATACCCGAGCCTAGGTTCCTACGAGCAGTACTTC	CARYPSLGSYEQYF
TRBV18	-	-	TRBJ1-5	TGTGCCAGCTCACCATCTTCTAGCAATCAGCCCCAGCATTTT	CASSPSSSNQPQHF
TRBV5-1	-	-	TRBJ2-7	TGCGCCAGCAGCTTGGACGGGGGGCAGACCTACGAGCAGTACTTC	CASSLDGGQTYEQYF
TRBV6-5	-	few	TRBJ2-5	TGTGCCAGCAGCTTACAGGGCGGGGAGACCCAGTACTTC	CASSLQGGETQYF
TRBV30	TRBD1	-	TRBJ1-5	TGTGCCTGGAGCCCAGATTACGACAGGGGCAATCAGCCCCAGCATTTT	CAWSPDYDRGNQPQHF
TRBV11-2	-	-	TRBJ1-3	TGTGCCGTGCTAATTCGAAACACCATATATTTT	CAVLIRNTIYF